Below are 7 T cell receptor beta chains sequenced from a single sample in a study of shared clonotypes between healthy human individuals. Assay used: immunoSEQ multiplex PCR; TCRdb lists only in-frame clones, some missing. The sample includes more than 500,000 clones, 90% to 96% of them seen just once. Sequences were obtained from naive CD4+ T cells sorted from blood. Described subset: CD45RA+ positively selected. The receptor source for this set is a woman in her twenties or thirties in good health.

The chain carries TRBV28 and TRBJ1-2; 9 bases are a match to TRBD1. With 7 bases clipped from V and 8 bases from J, the junction kept 5 bases outside the gene matches. Germline assignment: CDR1 MDHEN and CDR2 SYDVKM. This CDR3 is built from 12 residues. Here the CDR3 DNA reads TGTGCCAGCAACACAGGGGGCGCGGGCTACACCTTC. Translated, it gives CASNTGGAGYTF.

The chain recombines TRBV10-3 with TRBJ2-5; possible D gene TRBD2, 5 bases. The CDR3 consists of 15 residues. Germline V gene data show CDR1 as ENHRY and CDR2 as SYGVKD. V lost 4 bases, J lost 2 bases, and 14 bases lay in between. In DNA form, the CDR3 reads TGTGCCATCAGTGCGCCGGGGTCGGGGCAAGAGACCCAGTACTTC. Translated, it gives CAISAPGSGQETQYF.

The chain recombines TRBV28 with TRBJ1-1; D unclear. Trimming took 2 bases from V and 5 from J, leaving 3 bases between them. The CDR3 runs 11 residues. Germline V gives CDR1 MDHEN, CDR2 SYDVKM. CDR3 amino acids: CASSLQTEAFF. DNA of the CDR3: TGTGCCAGCAGTTTACAAACTGAAGCTTTCTTT.

The chain links TRBV5-1 to TRBJ2-4; either TRBD1 or TRBD2 may supply D (5 bases each). There are 18 residues in the CDR3. The germline CDR1 and CDR2 sequences are SGHRS and YFSETQ. The V and J ends lost 0 bases and 5 bases respectively, with 21 bases between them. CDR3 region: CASSLGGSTNPQENIQYF. The CDR3 nucleotides read TGCGCCAGCAGCTTGGGGGGGTCGACAAACCCACAGGAAAACATTCAGTACTTC.

V is TRBV28 and J is TRBJ2-3; 8 bases are shared with TRBD1. The CDR3 loop spans 14 amino acids. Germline V gene lookup returns CDR1 MDHEN and CDR2 SYDVKM. V shed 2 bases and J 5 bases; nucleotides not matched to a gene: 3. CDR3 DNA sequence: TGTGCCAGCAGTTTAACAGGGGGACAAGATACGCAGTATTTT. This translates into CASSLTGGQDTQYF.

This chain links TRBV5-1 with TRBJ2-7; TRBD2 aligns across 7 bases. Unmatched junction bases numbered 10, after V lost 0 bases and J lost 4 bases. Germline loops: CDR1 SGHRS, CDR2 YFSETQ. The CDR3 is 16 residues long. CDR3: CASSLDSGTTVYEQYF. CDR3 in DNA: TGCGCCAGCAGCTTGGACTCCGGGACTACAGTGTACGAGCAGTACTTC. The full variable domain, with the rest looked up from reference TRBV5-1 and TRBJ2-7, is KAGVTQTPRYLIKTRGQQVTLSCSPISGHRSVSWYQQTPGQGLQFLFEYFSETQRNKGNFPGRFSGRQFSNSRSEMNVSTLELGDSALYLCASSLDSGTTVYEQYFGPGTRLTVT.

The chain carries TRBV2 and TRBJ1-2, with a tentative D call TRBD1 (5 bases). The CDR3 length is 15 residues. Between the trimmed V and J ends, which lost 4 bases and 6 bases, there was a span of 18 bases. Germline CDR1 reads SNHLY; CDR2 reads FYNNEI. CDR3 in DNA: TGTGCCAGCAGTGGGGGGTTTAGCGGGCGAAATGGCTACACCTTC. Translated, it gives CASSGGFSGRNGYTF.